Included here is one T cell receptor beta chain sequence, with context. The target antigen is unknown. This sample is drawn from a study of cytomegalovirus exposure and HLA in healthy donors. General study results and limits: TCR beta sequences reportedly predicted the HLA-A and HLA-B alleles of most subjects accurately. Among the CMV-associated chains, three were confirmed in vitro as specific for CMV antigens. Rare TCR sequences dominated, though some public TCRs recurred in many donors.

Healthy bone marrow donors made up the cohort. Primers for the PCR totalled 60 Vbeta and 13 Jbeta. Method: immunoSEQ multiplex PCR; TCRdb's copy keeps in-frame clones and lacks some. The sample records more than 65,000 clones, 74% being singletons. V was pared by 7 bases and J by 4 bases, with 4 bases of the junction left unmatched. CDR3 length equals 13 residues. Germline assignment: CDR1 ENHRY and CDR2 SYGVKD. This TCR derives from a woman in her sixties in good health and CMV-seropositive. The gene calls are TRBV10-3 and TRBJ1-1; 9 bases agree with TRBD1. The sequencing input was PBMCs. The CDR3 coding sequence is TGTGCCATCAAAGGGACAGGGACCACTGAAGCTTTCTTT. This encodes CAIKGTGTTEAFF.